These 12 T cell receptor beta chains were sequenced from one sample in a study of radiotherapy plus CTLA-4 blockade in lung cancer. Repertoires were generated with immunoSEQ multiplex PCR, while TCRdb's copy carries only in-frame clones and drops some. The sample shows about 87,000 clones, around 86% of them seen only once. The sample in question was peripheral blood, obtained from a patient treated with radiotherapy plus ipilimumab. The source is a human donor with non-small cell lung cancer that progressed on radiotherapy plus ipilimumab.

This clone was found once. This sequence joins TRBV5-8 and TRBJ1-6, with TRBD1 matching over 8 bases. The CDR3 length is 14 residues. Germline-derived CDR1 and CDR2 are SGHTS and YDEGEE. Losses at the gene ends were 3 bases for V and 13 bases for J; bases not matched to a gene: 9. For the CDR3, the DNA is TGTGCCAGCAGCTCCCTCCAGGGGGCGGGGCCCCTCCACTTT. Translated: CASSSLQGAGPLHF.

V and J are TRBV7-9 and TRBJ2-5, with D unclear. The germline CDR1 and CDR2 sequences are SEHNR and FQNEAQ (reference sequence). Deletions cut 3 bases from V and 2 bases from J, with 10 bases between. This CDR3 is built from 14 residues. DNA for the CDR3: TGTGCCAGCAGCTTGAATACGAATCAAGAGACCCAGTACTTC. Its translation: CASSLNTNQETQYF.

This clone was picked up a small number of times. The chain uses TRBV10-3 and TRBJ1-3; D may be TRBD1 (6 bases). The germline CDR1 and CDR2 sequences are ENHRY and SYGVKD. Trimming removed 0 bases at V and 7 bases at J, with 13 bases between. There are 15 residues in the CDR3. DNA of the CDR3: TGTGCCATCAGTGAGTCGGTACAGGGTAGCAACACCATATATTTT. Encoded protein: CAISESVQGSNTIYF.

The chain carries TRBV27 and TRBJ1-3, with D perhaps matching TRBD1 (6 bases). Germline loops: CDR1 MNHEY, CDR2 SMNVEV (reference sequence). This CDR3 contains 15 residues. Between the trimmed V and J ends, which lost 6 bases and 0 bases, there was a span of 12 bases. The CDR3 loop reads CASRETQGSGNTIYF. The DNA for the CDR3 is TGTGCCAGCAGAGAAACACAGGGCTCTGGAAACACCATATATTTT.

This sequence joins TRBV10-3 and TRBJ2-1, with TRBD2 identical over 7 bases. V lost 7 bases to trimming and J lost 8 bases; unmatched junction nucleotides: 11. This CDR3 contains 14 residues. Germline CDR1 ENHRY, CDR2 SYGVKD. As DNA, the CDR3 is TGTGCCATCACACCGGGACTACAAGGGGATGAGCAGTTCTTC. It specifies CAITPGLQGDEQFF.

This clone came up once. This chain links TRBV25-1 with TRBJ2-7, with a possible D match to TRBD1 (6 bases). Per germline, CDR1 MGHDK and CDR2 SYGVNS. Trimming left V 1 base short and J 2 bases short, with 12 bases between. The CDR3 contains 15 residues. DNA of the CDR3: TGTGCCAGCAGTGAATCCGGGACATTTACCTACGAGCAGTACTTC. Translation gives CASSESGTFTYEQYF.

The V gene is TRBV27, the J gene TRBJ2-2, with TRBD2 identical over 8 bases. V lost 5 bases, J lost 6 bases, and 5 bases stayed unmatched. The germline gives CDR1 MNHEY, CDR2 SMNVEV (reference sequence). The CDR3 is 14 residues long. The CDR3 DNA is TGTGCCAGCAGTCCCACACTAGCGGCCGGGGAGCTGTTTTTT. Protein: CASSPTLAAGELFF.

The chain uses TRBV29-1 and TRBJ2-2; D remains ambiguous. The length of the CDR3 is 11 residues. The V gene's germline CDR1 is SQVTM and CDR2 ANQGSEA. V was clipped by 7 bases and J by 3 bases, with 6 bases between them. In DNA form, the CDR3 reads TGCAGCGCGGGTGACACCGGGGAGCTGTTTTTT. Encoded protein: CSAGDTGELFF.

This chain uses TRBV10-2 with TRBJ1-4; D unresolved. The germline gives CDR1 WSHSY, CDR2 SAAADI. The CDR3 is 16 amino acids. The germline V and J ends were trimmed by 2 bases and 4 bases, with 14 bases remaining between them. The CDR3 reads CASSEGREGDNEKLFF. CDR3 nucleotides: TGCGCCAGCAGTGAGGGACGTGAGGGTGATAATGAAAAACTGTTTTTT.

The genes are TRBV6-5 and TRBJ2-7, with a tentative D call TRBD1 (6 bases). V dropped 5 bases and J dropped 2 bases, with 7 bases sitting between them. The CDR3 contains 12 residues. The germline V gene encodes CDR1 MNHEY and CDR2 SVGAGI. CDR3 region: CASSRTAYEQYF. For the CDR3, the DNA is TGTGCCAGCAGTAGGACAGCCTACGAGCAGTACTTC.

J is TRBJ2-3 and V is TRBV27; TRBD2 aligns across 7 bases. V was pared by 4 bases and J by 5 bases, with 3 bases of the junction left unmatched. The CDR3 has 13 amino acids. Germline CDR1 and CDR2: MNHEY and SMNVEV (reference sequence). DNA of the CDR3: TGTGCCAGCAGTTATCTAGCGGAAGATACGCAGTATTTT. Encoded protein: CASSYLAEDTQYF.

The CDR3 DNA is TGTGCCTGCTCCAGGGGGAGCACAGATACGCAGTATTTT. Protein product: CACSRGSTDTQYF. The V call is TRBV30, the J call TRBJ2-3; 7 bases are shared with TRBD1. Germline CDR1 is GTSNPN and CDR2 is SVGIG (reference sequence). V lost 6 bases, J lost 0 bases, and 3 bases stayed unmatched. The CDR3 length is 13 residues.